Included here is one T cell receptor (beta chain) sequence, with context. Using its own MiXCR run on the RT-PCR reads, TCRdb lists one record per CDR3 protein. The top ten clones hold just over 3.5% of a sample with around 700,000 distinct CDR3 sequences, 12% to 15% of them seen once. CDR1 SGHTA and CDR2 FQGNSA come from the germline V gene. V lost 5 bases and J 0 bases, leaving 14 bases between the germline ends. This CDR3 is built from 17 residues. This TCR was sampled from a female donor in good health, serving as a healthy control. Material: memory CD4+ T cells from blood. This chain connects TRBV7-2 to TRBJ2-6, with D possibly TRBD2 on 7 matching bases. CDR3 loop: CASSPRGGGSGANVLTF. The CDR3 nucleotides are TGTGCCAGCAGCCCTCGCGGGGGCGGCTCTGGGGCCAACGTCCTGACTTTC.